This T cell receptor (beta chain) comes out of a study of blood T cell repertoires in COVID-19. Germline V gene lookup returns CDR1 LGHDT and CDR2 YNNKEL (reference sequence). This CDR3 is built from 15 residues. J gave up 1 base and V 3 bases, and 1 base lay outside the gene matches. Using immunoSEQ multiplex PCR, the repertoire was profiled, and TCRdb retains in-frame clones only, with some absent. The sample includes tens of thousands of clones, 80% to 90% of them seen just once. The material sequenced was peripheral blood. The source of this sequence is a woman aged 50 to 65 with acute or convalescent COVID-19. The chain combines TRBV3-1 (or the pseudogene TRBV3-2) with TRBJ2-2, with TRBD2 identical over 8 bases. CDR3 protein: CASSHTSGNTGELFF. CDR3 sequence (DNA): TGTGCCAGCAGCCATACTAGCGGGAACACCGGGGAGCTGTTTTTT.